Listed below are T cell receptor beta chains from one sample, sequenced in a study of immune characterization of retroperitoneal liposarcoma. Via MiXCR, TCRdb re-called the PCR reads, giving one row per CDR3 protein. Of over 9,000 distinct CDR3 sequences listed, approximately 25% are singletons. The specimen sequenced was tumor tissue. Source of these receptors: a female donor with retroperitoneal liposarcoma. Each CDR3 is given with its conserved first and last residue.

TRBJ2-1 | TRBV6-6 | CASSYSITEETQFF
TRBJ2-1 | TRBV19 | CASSKDRGLGNEQFF
NA | TRBV6-1 | CASSPPGLATYEQYF
TRBJ2-1 | TRBV12-3/TRBV12-4 | CASTTADGAQTQFF
TRBJ2-6 | TRBV7-8 | CASSPSGTVSSGANVLTF
TRBJ2-5 | TRBV18 | CASSPQGAEEQYF
TRBJ2-5 | TRBV7-2 | CASSLRTSGMGETQYF
NA | TRBV14 | CASSQGLSSYEQYF
TRBJ2-4 | TRBV6-1 | CASSEALGGDIQYF
TRBJ2-3 | TRBV5-4 | CASSSWTSGGAWSWYF
NA | TRBV6-6 | CASILDMYNEQYF
TRBJ1-6 | TRBV6-6 | CASSYSQLNSPLHF
TRBJ2-6 | TRBV10-2 | CASTKGPGFPSGANVLTF
TRBJ2-3 | TRBV5-4 | CASSPTDPTDTQYF
TRBJ1-5 | TRBV6-6 | CASSYSIMGQPQHF
NA | TRBV7-2 | CASSKPGSYEQYF
TRBJ2-1 | TRBV6-1 | CASRLQGYGEQFF
TRBJ2-5 | TRBV5-1 | CASSFGARLVWHNEQYF
TRBJ2-5 | TRBV7-2 | CASSLGGSGSQETQYF
TRBJ2-3 | TRBV6-1 | CASSEWPDTQYF
TRBJ2-5 | TRBV7-2 | CASSLTSGSSETQYF
TRBJ2-3 | TRBV6-1 | CASSEVNRSWDTQYF
TRBJ2-1 | TRBV7-3 | CASSSSGSGGYNEQFF
TRBJ2-1 | TRBV6-6 | CASSYKGLYEQFF
TRBJ2-2 | TRBV6-1 | CASKPYGASGRRELFF
TRBJ2-1 | TRBV12-3/TRBV12-4 | CASTPSTGIYEQFF
TRBJ1-1 | TRBV6-1 | CASSEVAGAFF
TRBJ2-7 | TRBV14 | CASSQGTSGFYEQYF
TRBJ2-3 | TRBV6-6 | CASGPIADTQYF
TRBJ1-2 | TRBV6-1 | CASLDETGHGYTF
TRBJ2-3 | TRBV7-2 | CASSSGGVRADTQYF
TRBJ2-1 | TRBV6-6 | CASSYLAESAYNEQFF
TRBJ2-1 | TRBV25-1 | CASARTNEQFF
TRBJ2-6 | TRBV7-9 | CASSSRWTGGSGANVLTF
TRBJ1-3 | TRBV6-1 | CASSLQGRTGNTIYF
TRBJ1-3 | TRBV10-1 | CASSERSSGNTIYF
NA | TRBV7-3 | CASSSTSLETQYF
NA | TRBV10-3 | CAISESKLAGDNQQFF
NA | TRBV11-3 | CASTQTGQETQFF
NA | TRBV6-6 | CASSSSRGEYETQYF
TRBJ2-1 | TRBV11-2 | CASAGPRGVWEQFF
NA | TRBV6-1 | CASREPGQGVEQYF
NA | TRBV12-3/TRBV12-4 | CASSLKVYEQYF
NA | TRBV6-1 | CASSSYRGTYEQYF
TRBJ2-2 | TRBV6-1 | CASSRDLINTGELFF
NA | TRBV4-1 | CASSQGQGGTYEQYF
TRBJ1-2 | TRBV5-5 | CASSLGGQGNYGYTF
NA | TRBV11-2 | CASSLGLGRETQYF
TRBJ2-1 | TRBV6-1 | CASSETWQSYNEQFF
TRBJ1-2 | TRBV6-1 | CASSEAQGYYGYTF
TRBJ1-1 | TRBV6-1 | CASSDAGGYEAFF
TRBJ2-5 | TRBV12-3/TRBV12-4 | CASSLKDRGFNEQYF
TRBJ1-5 | TRBV7-2 | CASSLRTGNNQPQHF
NA | TRBV7-2 | CASSFRQGAYEQYF
NA | TRBV12-3/TRBV12-4 | CASSSQGSLGYNEQYF
TRBJ2-1 | TRBV12-3/TRBV12-4 | CASSLVPGEQFF